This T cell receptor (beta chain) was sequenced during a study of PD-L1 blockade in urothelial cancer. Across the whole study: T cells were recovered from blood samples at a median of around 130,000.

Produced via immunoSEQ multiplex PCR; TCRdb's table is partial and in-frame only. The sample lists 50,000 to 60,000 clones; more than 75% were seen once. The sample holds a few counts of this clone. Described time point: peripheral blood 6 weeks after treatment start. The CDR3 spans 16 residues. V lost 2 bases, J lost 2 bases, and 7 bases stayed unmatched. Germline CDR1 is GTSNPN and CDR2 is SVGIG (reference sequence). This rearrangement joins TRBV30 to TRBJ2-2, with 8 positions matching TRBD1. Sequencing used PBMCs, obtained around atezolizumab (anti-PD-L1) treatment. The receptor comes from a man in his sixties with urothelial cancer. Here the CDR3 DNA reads TGTGCCTGGAGTAGCGGCAGGGGGCGTAACACCGGGGAGCTGTTTTTT. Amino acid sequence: CAWSSGRGRNTGELFF.